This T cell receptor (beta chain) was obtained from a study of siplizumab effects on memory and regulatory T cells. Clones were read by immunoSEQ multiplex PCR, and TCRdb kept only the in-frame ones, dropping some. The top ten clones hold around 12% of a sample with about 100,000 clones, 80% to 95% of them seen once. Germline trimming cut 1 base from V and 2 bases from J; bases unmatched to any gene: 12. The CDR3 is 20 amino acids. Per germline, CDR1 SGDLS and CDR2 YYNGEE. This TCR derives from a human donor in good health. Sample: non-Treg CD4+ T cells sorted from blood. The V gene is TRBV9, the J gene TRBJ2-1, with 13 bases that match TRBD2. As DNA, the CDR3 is TGTGCCAGCAGCGTACCCCCGGGACTAGCGGGATCCGGTACCTACAATGAGCAGTTCTTC. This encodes CASSVPPGLAGSGTYNEQFF.